These T cell receptor beta chains were read from a single sample in a study of response to subunit inactivated influenza vaccine. TCRdb reprocessed the RT-PCR reads with MiXCR, giving one entry per CDR3 protein. The table includes about 520,000 distinct CDR3 sequences, around 25% detected once. The material was CD4+ T cells sorted from PBMCs, obtained more than 4 days after vaccination. The receptors come from a man between 50 and 59 years old who received an inactivated influenza vaccine. The CDR3 runs from the conserved cysteine through the conserved F or W. The order of the fields is CDR3 DNA, CDR3 protein, D gene, V gene, clone size, J gene. A D gene is named only where the DNA matches it firmly. A row's size may be missing; if present it is once, few, many or a size class.

cdr3_nt: TGTGCCAGCAGCTTAGCGGCGACTAGCGGGAGGGCCCGAGAGCAGTACTTC
cdr3_aa: CASSLAATSGRAREQYF
d_call: TRBD2
v_call: TRBV7-9
clone_size: NA
j_call: TRBJ2-7

cdr3_nt: TGTGCCAGCAGCAGAGACAGATGGGTCTACGAGCAGTACTTC
cdr3_aa: CASSRDRWVYEQYF
d_call: NA
v_call: TRBV7-2
clone_size: few
j_call: TRBJ2-7

cdr3_nt: TGTGCCAGCAGCTCCCGTCAACTCCAAGAGACCCAGTACTTC
cdr3_aa: CASSSRQLQETQYF
d_call: NA
v_call: TRBV7-9
clone_size: few
j_call: TRBJ2-5

cdr3_nt: TGCAGTGCTATAAACTCGGGGGGGCAAATGAGGTACAATGAGCAGTTCTTC
cdr3_aa: CSAINSGGQMRYNEQFF
d_call: TRBD2
v_call: TRBV20-1
clone_size: NA
j_call: TRBJ2-1

cdr3_nt: TGTGCCAGCAGCCAAGCCTACCAAGAGACCCAGTACTTC
cdr3_aa: CASSQAYQETQYF
d_call: NA
v_call: TRBV7-2
clone_size: few
j_call: TRBJ2-5

cdr3_nt: TGTGCCAGCAGCTTAAGGTGGGACTTCCAAGAGACCCAGTACTTC
cdr3_aa: CASSLRWDFQETQYF
d_call: NA
v_call: TRBV7-2
clone_size: NA
j_call: TRBJ2-5

cdr3_nt: TGTGCCAGCAGTTCTTATCGCGAGCAGTACTTC
cdr3_aa: CASSSYREQYF
d_call: NA
v_call: TRBV12-3/TRBV12-4
clone_size: NA
j_call: TRBJ2-7

cdr3_nt: TGCGCCAGCAGCTTGGGCCAGGGCCGGGACATTCAGTACTTC
cdr3_aa: CASSLGQGRDIQYF
d_call: NA
v_call: TRBV5-1
clone_size: NA
j_call: TRBJ2-4

cdr3_nt: TGTGCCAGCAGCCCCACGCAGCGGGACAGGGAAGGCACAGATACGCAGTATTTT
cdr3_aa: CASSPTQRDREGTDTQYF
d_call: TRBD1
v_call: TRBV14
clone_size: NA
j_call: TRBJ2-3

cdr3_nt: TGCAGTGCTAGAAGATGGGACAACACAGATACGCAGTATTTT
cdr3_aa: CSARRWDNTDTQYF
d_call: NA
v_call: TRBV20-1
clone_size: NA
j_call: TRBJ2-3

cdr3_nt: TGCTGTGCTAGACTGATTCGCGCGGGAGGATTCGAGGACAATGAGCAGTTCTTC
cdr3_aa: CCARLIRAGGFEDNEQFF
d_call: TRBD2
v_call: TRBV20-1
clone_size: NA
j_call: TRBJ2-1

cdr3_nt: TGTGCCAGCAGTTTTGGATCGAACACTGAAGCTTTCTTT
cdr3_aa: CASSFGSNTEAFF
d_call: NA
v_call: TRBV27
clone_size: many
j_call: TRBJ1-1

cdr3_nt: TGTGCCTGGAGAGTAGCGGGGGCTTTGAATGAGCAGTTCTTC
cdr3_aa: CAWRVAGALNEQFF
d_call: TRBD2
v_call: TRBV30
clone_size: few
j_call: TRBJ2-1

cdr3_nt: TGCAGTGTCCCCGGGACAGTCTCCTACGAGCAGTACTTC
cdr3_aa: CSVPGTVSYEQYF
d_call: TRBD1
v_call: TRBV20-1
clone_size: many
j_call: TRBJ2-7

cdr3_nt: TGCAGTGCTAGAGGGGGTACAGGGCGCTACGAGCAGTACTTC
cdr3_aa: CSARGGTGRYEQYF
d_call: NA
v_call: TRBV20-1
clone_size: few
j_call: TRBJ2-7

cdr3_nt: TGTGCCAGCGACCGAGGAGGAGCAGGGGATGAGACCCAGTACTTC
cdr3_aa: CASDRGGAGDETQYF
d_call: NA
v_call: TRBV28
clone_size: NA
j_call: TRBJ2-5

cdr3_nt: TGTGCCAGCAGTCAGCCATTGACTAGCGGAACCTACGAGCAGTACTTC
cdr3_aa: CASSQPLTSGTYEQYF
d_call: TRBD2
v_call: TRBV6-2/TRBV6-3
clone_size: few
j_call: TRBJ2-7